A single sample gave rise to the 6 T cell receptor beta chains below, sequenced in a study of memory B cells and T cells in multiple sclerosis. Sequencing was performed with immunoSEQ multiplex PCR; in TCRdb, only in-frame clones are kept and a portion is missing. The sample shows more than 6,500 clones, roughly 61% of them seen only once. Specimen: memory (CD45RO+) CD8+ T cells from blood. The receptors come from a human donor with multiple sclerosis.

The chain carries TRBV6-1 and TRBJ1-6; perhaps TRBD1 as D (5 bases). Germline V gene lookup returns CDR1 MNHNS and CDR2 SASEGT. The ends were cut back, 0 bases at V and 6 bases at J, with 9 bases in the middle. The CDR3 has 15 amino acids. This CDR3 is CASSEAPDSNSPLHF. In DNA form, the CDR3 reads TGTGCCAGCAGTGAAGCCCCCGACAGTAATTCACCCCTCCACTTT.

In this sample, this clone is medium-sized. The CDR3 loop reads CASSPRDSSSLVVAFF. In nucleotides, the CDR3 is TGTGCCAGCAGCCCCAGGGACAGCTCCTCCCTGGTAGTGGCTTTCTTT. The chain couples TRBV7-9 to TRBJ1-1, with 7 nucleotides matching TRBD1. Per germline, CDR1 SEHNR and CDR2 FQNEAQ (reference sequence). This CDR3 is built from 16 residues. V lost 5 bases to trimming and J lost 11 bases; unmatched junction nucleotides: 20.

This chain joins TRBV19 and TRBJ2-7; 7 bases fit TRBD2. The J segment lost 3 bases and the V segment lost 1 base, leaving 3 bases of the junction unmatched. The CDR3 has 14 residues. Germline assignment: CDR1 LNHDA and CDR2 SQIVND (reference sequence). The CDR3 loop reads CASSIAGGSYEQYF. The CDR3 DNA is TGTGCCAGTAGTATAGCGGGGGGAAGCTACGAGCAGTACTTC.

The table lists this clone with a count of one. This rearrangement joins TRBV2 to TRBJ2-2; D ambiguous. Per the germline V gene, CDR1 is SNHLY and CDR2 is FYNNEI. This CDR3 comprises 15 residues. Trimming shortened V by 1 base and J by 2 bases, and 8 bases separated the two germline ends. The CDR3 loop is CASSEGFSNTGELFF. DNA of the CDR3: TGTGCCAGCAGTGAAGGGTTTAGCAACACCGGGGAGCTGTTTTTT.

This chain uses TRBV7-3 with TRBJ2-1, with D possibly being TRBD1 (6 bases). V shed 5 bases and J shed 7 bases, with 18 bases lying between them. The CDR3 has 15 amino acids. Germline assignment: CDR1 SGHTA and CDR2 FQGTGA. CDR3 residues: CASSRGRGTGNEQFF. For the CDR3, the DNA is TGTGCCAGCAGCCGGGGCAGGGGAACTGGAAATGAGCAGTTCTTC.

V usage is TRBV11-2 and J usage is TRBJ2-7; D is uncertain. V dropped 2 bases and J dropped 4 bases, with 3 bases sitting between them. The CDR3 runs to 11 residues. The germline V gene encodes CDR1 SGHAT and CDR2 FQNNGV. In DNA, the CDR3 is TGTGCCAGCAGCTTACAATACGAGCAGTACTTC. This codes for CASSLQYEQYF.